This is a list of T cell receptor beta chains from one sample in a study of blood T cell repertoires in COVID-19. The assay was immunoSEQ multiplex PCR, and TCRdb's table has in-frame clones only and misses some. The sample shows 200,000 to 300,000 clones, approximately 84% of them seen only once. The specimen was peripheral blood. These receptors all come from a middle-aged man with acute or convalescent COVID-19. The CDR3 runs from the conserved cysteine through the conserved F or W. A D gene is named only where the DNA matches it firmly. Where a row states a size, it is once, few, many or the class of an expanded clone; other rows omit it.

TRBJ2-3 | NA | NA | TRBV9 | TGTGCCAGCAGCCCCGAATTGGGCTACACAGATACGCAGTATTTT | CASSPELGYTDTQYF
TRBJ2-7 | TRBD1 | NA | TRBV5-4 | TGTGCCAGCAGCCCCGGGACAGGGGCCTACGAGCAGTACTTC | CASSPGTGAYEQYF
TRBJ1-1 | NA | NA | TRBV19 | TGTGCCAGTAGTCCTCGCCAGGGCGGGAACACTGAAGCTTTCTTT | CASSPRQGGNTEAFF
TRBJ2-1 | TRBD2 | once | TRBV11-3 | TGTGCCAGCAGCCCCGATCGGCGGGAGGTGGAAGAGCAGTTCTTC | CASSPDRREVEEQFF
TRBJ2-7 | TRBD1 | NA | TRBV6-5 | TGTGCCAGCAGAAACAGGGGATTCAACGAGCAGTACTTC | CASRNRGFNEQYF
TRBJ2-3 | NA | few | TRBV29-1 | TGCAGCGTTGATGGCGGGATGGGTTGGGATACGCAGTATTTT | CSVDGGMGWDTQYF
TRBJ2-5 | NA | NA | TRBV6-4 | TGTGCCAGCAAAAGCGCCAGGGCAGAGACCCAGTACTTC | CASKSARAETQYF
TRBJ1-5 | TRBD1 | NA | TRBV27 | TGTGCCAGCAGTCCGGGACAGGGGTTTAGCGGCAATCAGCCCCAGCATTTT | CASSPGQGFSGNQPQHF
TRBJ1-1 | NA | NA | TRBV30 | TGTGCCTGGGAGCCCTACAGGCTACCGAACACTGAAGCTTTCTTT | CAWEPYRLPNTEAFF
TRBJ1-1 | NA | NA | TRBV7-9 | TGTGCCAGCAGCCTTCTCAACACTGAAGCTTTCTTT | CASSLLNTEAFF
TRBJ2-7 | NA | NA | TRBV6-5 | TGTGCCAGCAGTTACTCCGGACAGTCCCACGAGCAGTACTTC | CASSYSGQSHEQYF
TRBJ2-3 | TRBD2 | NA | TRBV6-5 | TGTGCCAGCAGTACCAGGACTAGTGGGGCAGATACGCAGTATTTT | CASSTRTSGADTQYF
TRBJ2-3 | NA | once | TRBV5-1 | TGCGCCAGTAAGGGGCAGCTTGAGGATACGCAGTATTTT | CASKGQLEDTQYF
TRBJ1-4 | NA | NA | TRBV28 | TGTGCCAGCAAGACGGGATTTAATGAAAAACTGTTTTTT | CASKTGFNEKLFF
TRBJ1-3 | NA | NA | TRBV5-1 | TGCGCCAGCAGCTTGGAACACCGAGGGTCTGGAAACACCATATATTTT | CASSLEHRGSGNTIYF
TRBJ2-1 | NA | NA | TRBV5-1 | TGCGCCAGCAGCTTGATGGCCAGCTACAATGAGCAGTTCTTC | CASSLMASYNEQFF
TRBJ1-6 | NA | NA | TRBV27 | TGTGCCAGCTCCCCTTCGAACTCTCCATCTTCACCCCTCCACTTT | CASSPSNSPSSPLHF
TRBJ1-1 | TRBD1 | once | TRBV18 | TGTGCCAGCTCACCAATGGGACAGGGAGGAACTGAAGCTTTCTTT | CASSPMGQGGTEAFF
TRBJ2-7 | NA | NA | TRBV5-1 | TGCGCCAGCAGCTTGTTCTTACAGGATAACTACGAGCAGTACTTC | CASSLFLQDNYEQYF
TRBJ2-1 | TRBD2 | once | TRBV4-1 | TGCGCCAGCAGCCAGCGCCCTAGCGGGAGGGAAAGCTCCTACAATGAGCAGTTCTTC | CASSQRPSGRESSYNEQFF
TRBJ1-4 | TRBD1 | NA | TRBV19 | TGTGCCAGTAGTATGGGACAGGGGGCAACTAATGAAAAACTGTTTTTT | CASSMGQGATNEKLFF
TRBJ2-2 | NA | NA | TRBV7-2 | TGTGCCAGCAGCTTCGAGACAGCTCGGATCGGGGAGCTGTTTTTT | CASSFETARIGELFF
TRBJ1-4 | TRBD1 | NA | TRBV4-1 | TGCGCCAGCAGCCAAGGGACAGGGGCACCAAATGAAAAACTGTTTTTT | CASSQGTGAPNEKLFF